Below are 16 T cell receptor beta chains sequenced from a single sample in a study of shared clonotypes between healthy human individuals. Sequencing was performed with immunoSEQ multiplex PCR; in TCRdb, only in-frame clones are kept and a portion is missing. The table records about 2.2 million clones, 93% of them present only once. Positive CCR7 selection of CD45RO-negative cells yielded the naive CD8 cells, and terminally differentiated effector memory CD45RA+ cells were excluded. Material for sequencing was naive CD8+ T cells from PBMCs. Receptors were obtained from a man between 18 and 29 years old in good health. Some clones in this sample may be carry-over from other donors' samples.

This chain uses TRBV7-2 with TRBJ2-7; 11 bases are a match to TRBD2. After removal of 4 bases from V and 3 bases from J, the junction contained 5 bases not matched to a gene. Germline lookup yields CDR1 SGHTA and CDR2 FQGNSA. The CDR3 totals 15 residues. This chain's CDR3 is CASSSTGLAVYEQYF. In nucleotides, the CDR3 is TGTGCCAGCAGCTCGACGGGACTAGCGGTCTACGAGCAGTACTTC.

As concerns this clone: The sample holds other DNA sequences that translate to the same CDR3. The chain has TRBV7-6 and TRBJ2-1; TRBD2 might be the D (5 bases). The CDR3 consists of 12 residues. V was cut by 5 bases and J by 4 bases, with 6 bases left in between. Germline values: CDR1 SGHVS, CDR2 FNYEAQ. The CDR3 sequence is CASSPGYNEQFF. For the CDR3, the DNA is TGTGCCAGCAGCCCGGGATACAATGAGCAGTTCTTC.

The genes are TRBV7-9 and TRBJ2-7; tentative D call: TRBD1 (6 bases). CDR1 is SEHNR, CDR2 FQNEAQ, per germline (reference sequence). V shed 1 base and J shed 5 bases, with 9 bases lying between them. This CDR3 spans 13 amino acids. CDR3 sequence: CASSLVQGHEQYF. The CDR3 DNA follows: TGTGCCAGCAGCTTAGTTCAGGGGCACGAGCAGTACTTC.

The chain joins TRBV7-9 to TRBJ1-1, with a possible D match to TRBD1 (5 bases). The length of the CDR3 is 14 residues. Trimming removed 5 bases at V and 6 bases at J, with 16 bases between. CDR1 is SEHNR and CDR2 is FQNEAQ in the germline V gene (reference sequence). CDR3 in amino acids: CASSPVLAGAEAFF. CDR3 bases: TGTGCCAGCAGCCCCGTATTGGCGGGGGCTGAAGCTTTCTTT.

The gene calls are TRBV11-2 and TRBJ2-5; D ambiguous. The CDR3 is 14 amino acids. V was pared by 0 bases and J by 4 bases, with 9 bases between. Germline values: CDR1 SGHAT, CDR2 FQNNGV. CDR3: CASSLEWKGETQYF. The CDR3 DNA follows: TGTGCCAGCAGCTTAGAGTGGAAGGGAGAGACCCAGTACTTC.

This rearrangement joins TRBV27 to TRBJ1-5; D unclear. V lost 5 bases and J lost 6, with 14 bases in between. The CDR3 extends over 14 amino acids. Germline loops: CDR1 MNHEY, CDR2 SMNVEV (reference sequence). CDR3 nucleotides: TGTGCCAGCAGTCCGGGCAGGATCCCTCAGCCCCAGCATTTT. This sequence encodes CASSPGRIPQPQHF.

This CDR3 reads CASSPGTSGSNEQFF. The CDR3 DNA reads as TGCGCCAGCAGCCCCGGGACTAGCGGGAGCAATGAGCAGTTCTTC. V and J are TRBV4-1 and TRBJ2-1; 14 bases are a match to TRBD2. The CDR3 is 15 residues long. Germline V gene sequence: CDR1 MGHRA, CDR2 YSYEKL. V lost 4 bases, J lost 6 bases, and 2 bases stayed unmatched.

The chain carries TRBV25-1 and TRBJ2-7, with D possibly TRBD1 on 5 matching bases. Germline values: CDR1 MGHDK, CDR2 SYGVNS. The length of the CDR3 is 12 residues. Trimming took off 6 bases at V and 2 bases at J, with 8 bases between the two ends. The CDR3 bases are TGTGCCAGCAGCCTGACAGCCTACGAGCAGTACTTC. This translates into CASSLTAYEQYF.

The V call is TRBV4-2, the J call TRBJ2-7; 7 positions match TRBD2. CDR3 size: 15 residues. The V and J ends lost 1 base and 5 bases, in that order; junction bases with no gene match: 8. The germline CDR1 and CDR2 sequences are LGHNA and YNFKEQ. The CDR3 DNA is TGTGCCAGCAGCCAAGGGGGGGGGAGGAGCCACGAGCAGTACTTC. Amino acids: CASSQGGGRSHEQYF.

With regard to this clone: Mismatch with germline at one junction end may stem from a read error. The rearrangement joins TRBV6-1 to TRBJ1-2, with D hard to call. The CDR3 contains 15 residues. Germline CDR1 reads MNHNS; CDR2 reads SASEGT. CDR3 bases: TGTGCCAGCAGTGAATTCCCCCTAGGTCTTGGAGAAGTATATTTC. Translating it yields CASSEFPLGLGEVYF.

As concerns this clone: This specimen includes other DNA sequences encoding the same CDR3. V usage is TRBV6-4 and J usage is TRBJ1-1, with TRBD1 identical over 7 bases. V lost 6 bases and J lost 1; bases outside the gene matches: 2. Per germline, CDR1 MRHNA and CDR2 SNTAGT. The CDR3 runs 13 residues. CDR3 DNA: TGTGCCAGCAGAAGGACAGGGAACACTGAAGCTTTCTTT. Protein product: CASRRTGNTEAFF.

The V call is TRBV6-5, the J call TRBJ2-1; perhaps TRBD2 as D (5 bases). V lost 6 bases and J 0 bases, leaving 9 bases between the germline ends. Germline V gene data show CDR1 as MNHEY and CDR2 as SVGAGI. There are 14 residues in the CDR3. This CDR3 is CASRITSSYNEQFF. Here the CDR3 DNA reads TGTGCCAGCAGGATTACTAGCTCCTACAATGAGCAGTTCTTC.

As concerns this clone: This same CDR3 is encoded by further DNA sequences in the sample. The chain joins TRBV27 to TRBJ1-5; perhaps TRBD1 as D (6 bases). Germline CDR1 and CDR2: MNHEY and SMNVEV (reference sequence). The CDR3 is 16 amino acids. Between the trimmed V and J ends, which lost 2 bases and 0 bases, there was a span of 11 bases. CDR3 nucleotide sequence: TGTGCCAGCAGTTTAGGGGGGCCCTATAGCAATCAGCCCCAGCATTTT. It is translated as CASSLGGPYSNQPQHF.

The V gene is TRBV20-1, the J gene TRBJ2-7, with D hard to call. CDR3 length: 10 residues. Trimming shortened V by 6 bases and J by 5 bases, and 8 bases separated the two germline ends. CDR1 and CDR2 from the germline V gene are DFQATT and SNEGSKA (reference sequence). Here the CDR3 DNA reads TGCAGTGCATCTGGACACGAGCAGTACTTC. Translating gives CSASGHEQYF.

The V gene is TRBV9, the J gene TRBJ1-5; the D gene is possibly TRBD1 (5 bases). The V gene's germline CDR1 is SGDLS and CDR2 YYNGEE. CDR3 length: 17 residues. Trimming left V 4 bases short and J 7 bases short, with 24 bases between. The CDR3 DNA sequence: TGTGCCAGCAGCCCTAGTGGACACCCTAGCCCCCAACAGCCCCAGCATTTT. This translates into CASSPSGHPSPQQPQHF.

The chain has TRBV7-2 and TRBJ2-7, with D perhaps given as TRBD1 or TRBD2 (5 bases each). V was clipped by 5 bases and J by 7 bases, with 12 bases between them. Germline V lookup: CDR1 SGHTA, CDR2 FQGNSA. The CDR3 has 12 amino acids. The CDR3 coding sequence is TGTGCCAGCAGCCTGGCCGGGGCGGAGCAGTACTTC. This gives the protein CASSLAGAEQYF.